Listed below are T cell receptor beta chains from one sample, sequenced in a study of blood T cell repertoires in COVID-19. Assay: immunoSEQ multiplex PCR; the TCRdb copy retains only in-frame clones and omits some. Among about 360,000 clones listed, over 75% were seen once. The sequenced material came from PBMCs or T cells enriched from blood (not recorded which). The receptors were sampled from a man between 25 and 39 years old who had recovered from COVID-19. Both conserved end residues are part of each CDR3. Fields, in order: J gene, clone size, D gene, V gene, CDR3 protein, CDR3 DNA. A D gene is named only where the DNA matches it firmly. Expanded clones get a size class; other rows say once, few or many, or leave the size out.

TRBJ1-1 | NA | TRBD1 | TRBV6-5 | CASSYSTGAATEAFF | TGTGCCAGCAGTTACTCTACAGGGGCGGCCACTGAAGCTTTCTTT
TRBJ1-4 | NA | NA | TRBV19 | CASSPWGGKDEKLFF | TGTGCCAGTAGCCCCTGGGGGGGTAAGGATGAAAAACTGTTTTTT
TRBJ1-1 | NA | NA | TRBV9 | CASTPIRVYTNTEAFF | TGTGCCAGCACCCCAATCCGGGTCTATACTAACACTGAAGCTTTCTTT
TRBJ2-1 | NA | TRBD2 | TRBV27 | CASRKMASGGAEQFF | TGTGCCAGCAGGAAGATGGCTAGCGGGGGTGCTGAGCAGTTCTTC
TRBJ1-2 | NA | TRBD1 | TRBV6-5 | CGLTQGNYGYTF | TGTGGCTTAACACAGGGGAATTATGGCTACACCTTC
TRBJ2-7 | NA | NA | TRBV2 | CACYILGENEQYF | TGTGCCTGTTATATTTTAGGGGAAAATGAGCAGTACTTC
TRBJ2-3 | NA | TRBD1 | TRBV6-5 | CASSFISTGADTQYF | TGTGCCAGCAGTTTCATTTCGACAGGGGCAGATACGCAGTATTTT
TRBJ1-1 | NA | NA | TRBV7-6 | CASSLGIGQMNTEAFF | TGTGCCAGCAGCTTAGGGATCGGACAGATGAACACTGAAGCTTTCTTT
TRBJ2-3 | NA | TRBD2 | TRBV24-1 | CATSDPSGGATDTQYF | TGTGCCACCAGTGACCCTAGCGGGGGGGCGACAGATACGCAGTATTTT
TRBJ1-5 | NA | NA | TRBV2 | CASSAEWTDNQPQHF | TGTGCCAGCAGTGCGGAGTGGACAGATAATCAGCCCCAGCATTTT
TRBJ2-7 | NA | TRBD1 | TRBV7-8 | CASSLQGATYEQYF | TGTGCCAGCAGCTTACAGGGGGCCACCTACGAGCAGTACTTC
TRBJ2-7 | NA | NA | TRBV9 | CASSLDSISYEQYF | TGTGCCAGCAGCTTAGACAGTATCTCCTACGAGCAGTACTTC
TRBJ2-3 | NA | TRBD1 | TRBV3-1/TRBV3-2 | CASSRDSTTDTQYF | TGTGCCAGCAGCCGGGACAGTACCACAGATACGCAGTATTTT
TRBJ2-7 | few | NA | TRBV6-2/TRBV6-3 | CASSYQSRGHFYEQYF | TGTGCCAGCAGTTACCAGTCTCGAGGACACTTCTACGAGCAGTACTTC
TRBJ2-7 | NA | TRBD1 | TRBV5-1 | CASSEGDSGSYEQYF | TGCGCCAGCAGCGAGGGGGACAGTGGGTCCTACGAGCAGTACTTC
TRBJ2-2 | NA | NA | TRBV19 | CASSTGSYLMGSPGELFF | TGTGCCAGTAGCACAGGGTCCTACCTCATGGGGTCCCCCGGGGAGCTGTTTTTT
TRBJ1-4 | NA | NA | TRBV2 | CASSERQGREKLFF | TGTGCCAGCAGTGAACGGCAGGGGCGGGAAAAACTGTTTTTT
TRBJ2-7 | NA | NA | TRBV20-1 | CSASPAGIYEQYF | TGCAGTGCTAGTCCGGCAGGGATCTACGAGCAGTACTTC
TRBJ2-2 | NA | TRBD1 | TRBV9 | CASSPRTGSGGELFF | TGTGCCAGCAGCCCTAGGACAGGTTCGGGCGGGGAGCTGTTTTTT
TRBJ2-1 | NA | NA | TRBV7-7 | CASSPGLGLYNEQFF | TGTGCCAGCAGCCCAGGGTTGGGGCTTTACAATGAGCAGTTCTTC
TRBJ2-3 | NA | TRBD1 | TRBV7-3 | CASSFSDTGAQYF | TGTGCCAGCAGCTTTTCGGACACAGGGGCGCAGTATTTT
TRBJ1-2 | NA | NA | TRBV5-4 | CVTNSRDGYGYTF | TGTGTCACAAACAGCAGGGATGGCTATGGCTACACCTTC
TRBJ1-2 | NA | NA | TRBV27 | CASSQGAYGYTF | TGTGCCAGCAGTCAGGGTGCCTATGGCTACACCTTC
TRBJ1-5 | NA | NA | TRBV6-5 | CASSYSGSVNQPQHF | TGTGCCAGCAGTTACTCAGGCAGCGTAAATCAGCCCCAGCATTTT
TRBJ2-7 | NA | NA | TRBV5-1 | CASSLPTYEQYF | TGCGCCAGCAGCTTGCCTACCTACGAGCAGTACTTC
TRBJ1-6 | NA | TRBD1 | TRBV3-1/TRBV3-2 | CASSQESGTGGRSPLHF | TGTGCCAGCAGCCAAGAGAGTGGGACAGGGGGCCGATCACCCCTCCACTTT
TRBJ1-1 | once | NA | TRBV6-5 | CASSYSSAENTEAFF | TGTGCCAGCAGTTACTCTTCTGCGGAGAACACTGAAGCTTTCTTT
TRBJ1-1 | NA | TRBD1 | TRBV30 | CAWSGQGVRVNTEAFF | TGTGCCTGGAGTGGACAGGGGGTGCGGGTGAACACTGAAGCTTTCTTT
TRBJ2-1 | NA | TRBD2 | TRBV5-1 | CASSLGGGTYNEQFF | TGCGCCAGCAGCTTGGGCGGGGGGACCTACAATGAGCAGTTCTTC
TRBJ1-4 | NA | NA | TRBV5-1 | CASSKGDSTNEKLFF | TGCGCCAGCAGCAAAGGGGATTCAACTAATGAAAAACTGTTTTTT
TRBJ1-5 | NA | NA | TRBV29-1 | CSVGFGDPHQPQHF | TGCAGCGTTGGGTTCGGGGATCCGCACCAGCCCCAGCATTTT
TRBJ2-4 | once | TRBD1 | TRBV30 | CAWTPGQPAKNIQYF | TGTGCCTGGACCCCGGGACAGCCAGCCAAAAACATTCAGTACTTC
TRBJ1-1 | few | NA | TRBV10-3 | CAISESAELDRILTEAFF | TGTGCCATCAGTGAGTCGGCCGAGCTGGACAGAATCCTCACTGAAGCTTTCTTT
TRBJ1-6 | NA | NA | TRBV19 | CASSIQGGTYNSPLHF | TGTGCCAGTAGTATCCAGGGCGGCACCTATAATTCACCCCTCCACTTT
TRBJ1-5 | few | NA | TRBV18 | CASSRAGTDSNQPQHF | TGTGCCAGCTCACGGGCAGGTACCGATAGCAATCAGCCCCAGCATTTT
TRBJ2-7 | NA | NA | TRBV11-2 | CASSLGMGRAPYEQYF | TGTGCCAGCAGCTTAGGAATGGGCAGGGCTCCCTACGAGCAGTACTTC
TRBJ2-3 | NA | TRBD1 | TRBV6-6 | CASSYGAGGVADTQYF | TGTGCCAGCAGTTACGGGGCAGGGGGCGTCGCAGATACGCAGTATTTT
TRBJ1-2 | NA | NA | TRBV5-1 | CASSLVPGTGGYTF | TGCGCCAGCAGCTTGGTACCAGGGACTGGTGGCTACACCTTC
TRBJ1-3 | NA | NA | TRBV18 | CASSPGDSGNTIYF | TGTGCCAGCTCACCAGGAGACTCTGGAAACACCATATATTTT
TRBJ1-4 | NA | NA | TRBV19 | CASSSYSGLINEKLFF | TGTGCCAGTAGTAGCTACTCGGGACTGATTAATGAAAAACTGTTTTTT
TRBJ1-4 | NA | NA | TRBV19 | CASSIRGERRKLFF | TGTGCCAGTAGTATACGGGGGGAAAGGAGAAAACTGTTTTTT
TRBJ2-5 | NA | NA | TRBV14 | CASSQVVTTKETQYF | TGTGCCAGCAGCCAAGTAGTGACTACCAAAGAGACCCAGTACTTC
TRBJ1-5 | NA | NA | TRBV5-6 | CASSSDYQPQHF | TGTGCCAGCAGCTCAGATTATCAGCCCCAGCATTTT
TRBJ2-1 | NA | NA | TRBV27 | CASSLLGHSNEQFF | TGTGCCAGCAGTTTATTGGGTCACAGCAATGAGCAGTTCTTC
TRBJ1-2 | NA | TRBD1 | TRBV7-9 | CASSRFPDRDHGYTF | TGTGCCAGCAGCCGTTTTCCCGACAGGGATCACGGCTACACCTTC